The 20 T cell receptor beta chains reported below all come from one sample, sequenced in a study of blood T cells in healthy people across ages. The second PCR ran about 6 to 12 cycles with a sample-barcoded 5' primer and J-beta primers. Using its own MiXCR run on the 5' RACE reads, TCRdb lists one record per CDR3 protein. The sample includes about 970,000 distinct CDR3 sequences, roughly 51% of them seen just once. Sequencing used blood. These receptors originate from a woman aged 60-75 years in good health.

CDR3 residues: CASSLDRKNTEAFF. CDR3 bases: TGCGCCAGCAGCTTGGATAGGAAGAACACTGAAGCTTTCTTT. The chain uses TRBV5-1 and TRBJ1-1; D is unresolved. Germline V gives CDR1 SGHRS, CDR2 YFSETQ. V gave up 0 bases and J gave up 1 base, with 7 bases separating them. The CDR3 is 14 residues long.

This clonotype came up a few times. The chain recombines TRBV7-6 with TRBJ2-1, with 7 bases identical to TRBD1. Trimming removed 5 bases from V and 0 bases from J; junction bases left unmatched: 7. Germline loops: CDR1 SGHVS, CDR2 FNYEAQ. This CDR3 is 16 amino acids long. The CDR3 DNA is TGTGCCAGCAGCAGAGAGGGGGCCAGCTCCTACAATGAGCAGTTCTTC. This gives the protein CASSREGASSYNEQFF.

This clonotype came up a few times. The chain joins TRBV28 to TRBJ2-7, with D possibly matching TRBD2 (5 bases). The CDR3 length is 15 residues. Germline lookup yields CDR1 MDHEN and CDR2 SYDVKM. V was shortened by 3 bases and J by 1 base, with 13 bases between the two germline ends. The CDR3 nucleotides read TGTGCCAGCAGTTTCCCCGGAGGACCGTCCTACGAGCAGTACTTC. Amino acids: CASSFPGGPSYEQYF.

The chain uses TRBV4-1 and TRBJ2-5, with TRBD2 matching over 10 bases. Germline CDR1 is MGHRA and CDR2 is YSYEKL. The CDR3 contains 15 residues. J was trimmed by 5 bases and V by 1 base; bases with no gene match: 4. The CDR3, as DNA: TGCGCCAGCAGCCAAGTCATGGGACTAGCGGAGACCCAGTACTTC. Amino acid sequence: CASSQVMGLAETQYF.

The chain has TRBV20-1 and TRBJ2-7, with 7 bases matching TRBD1. The CDR3 has 14 residues. Germline-derived CDR1 and CDR2 are DFQATT and SNEGSKA (reference sequence). With 6 bases clipped from V and 2 bases from J, the junction kept 10 bases outside the gene matches. CDR3 bases: TGCAGTGCAAACGGGCCAGGGGGTCCCTACGAGCAGTACTTC. Protein sequence: CSANGPGGPYEQYF.

This sequence joins TRBV20-1 and TRBJ2-6; TRBD2 aligns across 12 bases. This CDR3 spans 19 amino acids. V gave up 5 bases and J gave up 1 base; unmatched junction bases: 12. CDR1 and CDR2 (germline): DFQATT, SNEGSKA (reference sequence). The CDR3 reads CSALVTGLAGISGANVLTF. The CDR3 region has the DNA TGCAGTGCTCTAGTAACCGGACTAGCGGGAATTTCTGGGGCCAACGTCCTGACTTTC.

The J gene is TRBJ2-3, the V gene TRBV28; 11 positions agree with TRBD1. From germline, CDR1 is MDHEN and CDR2 SYDVKM. V lost 1 base, J lost 0 bases, and 6 bases stayed unmatched. The CDR3 contains 18 residues. This CDR3 reads CASSLLWTGGGSTDTQYF. The CDR3 region has the DNA TGTGCCAGCAGTTTATTATGGACAGGGGGCGGAAGCACAGATACGCAGTATTTT.

This clonotype was observed a few times. V usage is TRBV7-2 and J usage is TRBJ2-3; 7 bases map to TRBD2. Trimming took 5 bases from V and 6 from J; bases not matched to a gene: 11. Germline V gene lookup returns CDR1 SGHTA and CDR2 FQGNSA. CDR3 length equals 15 residues. CDR3 region: CASSPSEVGRDTQYF. The CDR3 DNA reads as TGTGCCAGCAGCCCCTCGGAGGTCGGGAGGGATACGCAGTATTTT.

The gene calls are TRBV7-6 and TRBJ2-1; D is unresolved. Germline CDR1 reads SGHVS; CDR2 reads FNYEAQ. The CDR3 is made up of 20 amino acids. Between the trimmed V and J ends, which lost 0 bases and 12 bases, there was a span of 33 bases. The CDR3, as DNA: TGTGCCAGCAGCTTAGCGGGTTCAATCTACAGTTCGGGTACGGCTCCGGGGCAGTTCTTC. This encodes CASSLAGSIYSSGTAPGQFF.

The gene calls are TRBV24-1 and TRBJ2-3; D gene unclear. The V end was cut by 4 bases, the J end by 4 bases, with 11 bases between. The CDR3 has 14 amino acids. Germline CDR1 reads KGHDR; CDR2 reads SFDVKD. CDR3 DNA: TGTGCCACCAGTGACCTAGGGTCGGCAGATACGCAGTATTTT. It translates to CATSDLGSADTQYF.

The chain uses TRBV25-1 and TRBJ2-1, with TRBD2 matching over 7 bases. The CDR3 spans 14 residues. Germline CDR1 reads MGHDK; CDR2 reads SYGVNS. With 9 bases clipped from V and 6 bases from J, the junction kept 11 bases outside the gene matches. As DNA, the CDR3 is TGTGCCAGGTCGGGACTATCAATAGCCAATGAGCAGTTCTTC. Its translation is CARSGLSIANEQFF.

This sequence joins TRBV7-2 and TRBJ1-4; 9 bases align to TRBD1. V gave up 5 bases and J gave up 7 bases; unmatched junction bases: 8. Germline assignment: CDR1 SGHTA and CDR2 FQGNSA. CDR3 length equals 15 residues. This CDR3 reads CASSPERDRVEKLFF. CDR3 DNA sequence: TGTGCCAGCAGCCCAGAACGGGACAGGGTTGAAAAACTGTTTTTT.

The CDR3 protein is CSVQVQFVYGYTF. The CDR3 nucleotides are TGCAGCGTACAGGTACAGTTCGTTTATGGCTACACCTTC. J is TRBJ1-2 and V is TRBV29-1, with D possibly matching TRBD1 (5 bases). V lost 6 bases and J 5 bases, leaving 16 bases between the germline ends. The CDR3 has 13 amino acids. The germline V gene has CDR1 SQVTM and CDR2 ANQGSEA.

This clonotype was seen a handful of times. This chain links TRBV15 with TRBJ2-1; 8 nucleotides agree with TRBD2. From germline, CDR1 is LNHNV and CDR2 YYDKDF (reference sequence). The junction had 4 bases not matched to a gene; V was cut back by 0 bases and J by 15 bases. The CDR3 has 12 amino acids. DNA for the CDR3: TGTGCCACCAGCAGAGATCGGGGGGGGAGGTTCTTC. This encodes CATSRDRGGRFF.

This chain uses TRBV6-5 with TRBJ1-2; perhaps TRBD1 as D (5 bases). Looked up from germline, CDR1 is MNHEY and CDR2 is SVGAGI. V was trimmed by 2 bases and J by 5 bases, leaving 9 bases between them. This CDR3 spans 13 amino acids. The CDR3: CASSYGTEYGYTF. As DNA, the CDR3 is TGTGCCAGCAGTTACGGGACGGAGTATGGCTACACCTTC.

The chain links TRBV27 to TRBJ1-2; 7 bases are shared with TRBD1. Germline CDR1 is MNHEY and CDR2 is SMNVEV (reference sequence). Germline trimming cut 9 bases from V and 7 bases from J; bases unmatched to any gene: 14. This CDR3 has 14 residues. CDR3 residues: CASRSRGQRTGYTF. CDR3 nucleotides: TGTGCCAGTAGGAGTAGGGGACAGCGTACTGGCTACACCTTC.

V gene TRBV4-2 combines with J gene TRBJ1-5, with unresolved D. The V gene lost 0 bases and the J gene lost 6 bases, with 6 bases spanning the gap. CDR1 is LGHNA, CDR2 YNFKEQ, per germline. The CDR3 sequence is 13 residues long. CDR3 amino acids: CASSQDLRQPQHF. For the CDR3, the DNA is TGTGCCAGCAGCCAAGATCTGCGTCAGCCCCAGCATTTT.

This chain connects TRBV12-3 or TRBV12-4 to TRBJ2-3; 10 bases agree with TRBD2. V lost 5 bases and J lost 5; bases outside the gene matches: 10. The CDR3 has 16 residues. The CDR3 region is CASSPGLAEMGDTQYF. In DNA form, the CDR3 reads TGTGCCAGCAGTCCCGGACTAGCGGAAATGGGAGATACGCAGTATTTT.

The CDR3 DNA sequence: TGTGCCAGCCTCGGGACTAGCGGTTCGGATACGCAGTATTTT. Translating gives CASLGTSGSDTQYF. The chain is built from TRBV2 and TRBJ2-3; 11 positions agree with TRBD2. From germline, CDR1 is SNHLY and CDR2 FYNNEI. The trim removed 8 bases at V and 6 bases at J, leaving 7 bases unmatched. The CDR3 has 14 residues. Together with reference TRBV2 and TRBJ2-3, the CDR3 gives the full variable domain: EPEVTQTPSHQVTQMGQEVILRCVPISNHLYFYWYRQILGQKVEFLVSFYNNEISEKSEIFDDQFSVERPDGSNFTLKIRSTKLEDSAMYFCASLGTSGSDTQYFGPGTRLTVL.

This chain links TRBV5-1 with TRBJ2-5, with TRBD1 matching 9 bases. The J segment lost 4 bases and the V segment lost 3 bases, leaving 4 bases of the junction unmatched. The CDR3 loop spans 14 amino acids. Germline V lookup: CDR1 SGHRS, CDR2 YFSETQ. The DNA for the CDR3 is TGCGCCAGCAGCTACGGACAGGGGAGAGAGACCCAGTACTTC. This sequence encodes CASSYGQGRETQYF.